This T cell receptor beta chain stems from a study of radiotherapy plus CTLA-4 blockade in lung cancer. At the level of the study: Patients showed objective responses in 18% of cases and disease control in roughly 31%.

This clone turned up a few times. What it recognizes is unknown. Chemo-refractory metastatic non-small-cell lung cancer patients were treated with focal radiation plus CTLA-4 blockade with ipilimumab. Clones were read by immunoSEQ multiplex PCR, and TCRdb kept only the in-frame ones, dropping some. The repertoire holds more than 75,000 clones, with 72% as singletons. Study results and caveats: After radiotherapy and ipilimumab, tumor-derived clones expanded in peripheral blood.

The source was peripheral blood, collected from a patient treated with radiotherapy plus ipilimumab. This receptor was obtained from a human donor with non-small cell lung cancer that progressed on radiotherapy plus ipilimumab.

The DNA for the CDR3 is TGCGCCAGCAGCGCCCCTTCGGGGCCAATGAACACCGGGGAGCTGTTTTTT. Protein product: CASSAPSGPMNTGELFF. V usage is TRBV5-1 and J usage is TRBJ2-2; D assignment may be TRBD1 or TRBD2 (5 bases each). The CDR3 sequence is 17 residues long. V lost 4 bases to trimming and J lost 1 base, with 17 bases between them. CDR1 is SGHRS and CDR2 is YFSETQ in the germline V gene.